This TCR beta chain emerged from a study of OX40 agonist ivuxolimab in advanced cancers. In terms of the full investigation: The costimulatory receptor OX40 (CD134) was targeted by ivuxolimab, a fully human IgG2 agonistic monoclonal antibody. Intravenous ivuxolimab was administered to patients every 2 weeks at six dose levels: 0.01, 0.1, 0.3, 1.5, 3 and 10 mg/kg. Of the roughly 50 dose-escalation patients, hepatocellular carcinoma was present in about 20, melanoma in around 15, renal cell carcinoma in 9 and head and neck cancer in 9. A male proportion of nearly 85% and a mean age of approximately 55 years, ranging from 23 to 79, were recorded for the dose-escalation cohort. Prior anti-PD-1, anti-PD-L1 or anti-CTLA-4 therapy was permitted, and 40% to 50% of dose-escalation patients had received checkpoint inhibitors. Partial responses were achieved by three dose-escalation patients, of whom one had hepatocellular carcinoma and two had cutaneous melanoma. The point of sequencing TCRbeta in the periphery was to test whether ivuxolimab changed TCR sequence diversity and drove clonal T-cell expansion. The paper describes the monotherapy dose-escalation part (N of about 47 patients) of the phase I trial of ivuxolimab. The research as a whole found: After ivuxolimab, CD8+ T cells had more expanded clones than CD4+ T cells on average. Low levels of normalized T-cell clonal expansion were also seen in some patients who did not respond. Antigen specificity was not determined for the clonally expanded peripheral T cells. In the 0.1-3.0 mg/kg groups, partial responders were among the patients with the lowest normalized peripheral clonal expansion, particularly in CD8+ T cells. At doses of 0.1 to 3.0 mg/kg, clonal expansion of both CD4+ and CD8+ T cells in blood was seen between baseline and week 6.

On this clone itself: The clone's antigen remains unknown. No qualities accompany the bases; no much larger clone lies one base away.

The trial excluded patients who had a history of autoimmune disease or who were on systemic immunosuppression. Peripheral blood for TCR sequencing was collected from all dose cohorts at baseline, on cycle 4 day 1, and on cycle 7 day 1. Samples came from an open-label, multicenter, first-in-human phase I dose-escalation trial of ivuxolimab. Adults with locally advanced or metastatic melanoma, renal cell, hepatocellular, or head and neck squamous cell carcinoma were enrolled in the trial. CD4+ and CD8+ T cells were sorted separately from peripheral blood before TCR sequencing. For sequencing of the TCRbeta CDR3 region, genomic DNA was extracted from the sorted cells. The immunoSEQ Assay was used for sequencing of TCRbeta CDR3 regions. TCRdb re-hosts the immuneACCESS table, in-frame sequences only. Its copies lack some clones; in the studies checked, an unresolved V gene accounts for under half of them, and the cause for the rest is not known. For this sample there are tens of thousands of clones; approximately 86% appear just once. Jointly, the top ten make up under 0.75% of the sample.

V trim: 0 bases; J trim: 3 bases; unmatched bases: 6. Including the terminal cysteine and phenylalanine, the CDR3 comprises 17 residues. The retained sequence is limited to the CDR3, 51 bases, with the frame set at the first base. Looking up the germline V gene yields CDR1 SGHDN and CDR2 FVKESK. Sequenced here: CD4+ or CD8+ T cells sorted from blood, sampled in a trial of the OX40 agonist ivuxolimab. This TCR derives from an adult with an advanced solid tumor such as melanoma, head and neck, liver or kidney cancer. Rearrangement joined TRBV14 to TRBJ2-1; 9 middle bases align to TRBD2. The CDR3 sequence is CASSQDSGSLLYNEQFF. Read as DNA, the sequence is TGTGCCAGCAGCCAAGATAGCGGGAGTCTTCTCTACAATGAGCAGTTCTTC. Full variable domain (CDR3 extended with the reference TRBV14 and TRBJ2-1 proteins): EAGVTQFPSHSVIEKGQTVTLRCDPISGHDNLYWYRRVMGKEIKFLLHFVKESKQDESGMPNNRFLAERTGGTYSTLKVQPAELEDSGVYFCASSQDSGSLLYNEQFFGPGTRLTVL.